The T cell receptor beta chain under discussion was sequenced for a study of identical twins. Study-wide findings and caveats: Cord blood's abundant beta clonotypes had fewer insertions, unlike memory repertoires. The conclusions drew on cross-sectional statistical analysis instead of tracking the same donors.

This clonotype has at least ten counts. Its antigen is as yet unknown. Looked up from germline, CDR1 is DFQATT and CDR2 is SNEGSKA (reference sequence). CDR3 size: 17 residues. V shed 6 bases and J 3 bases; nucleotides not matched to a gene: 13. Unique molecular identifiers were present on the cDNA, which also gained a universal primer site by template switching. TCRdb reanalysed the 5' RACE reads using MiXCR and keeps one entry per CDR3 protein. The sample lists a few hundred thousand distinct CDR3 sequences; roughly 18% were seen once. Sequencing was performed on naive T cells sorted from blood. The TCR was taken from a man aged 45-65 years in good health. The chain has TRBV20-1 and TRBJ2-3; the match to TRBD2 covers 12 bases. In DNA, the CDR3 is TGCAGTGCCCAGGCGGCTAGCGGGAGGGATAGGACAGATACGCAGTATTTT. Encoded protein: CSAQAASGRDRTDTQYF.